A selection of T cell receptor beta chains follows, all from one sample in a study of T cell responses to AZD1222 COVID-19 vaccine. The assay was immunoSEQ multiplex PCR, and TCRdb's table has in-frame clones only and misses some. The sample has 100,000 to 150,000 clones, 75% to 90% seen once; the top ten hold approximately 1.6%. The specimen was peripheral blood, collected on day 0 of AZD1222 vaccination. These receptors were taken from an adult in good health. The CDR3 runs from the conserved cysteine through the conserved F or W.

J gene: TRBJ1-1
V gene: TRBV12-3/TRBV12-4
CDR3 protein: CASSAMGTEAFF

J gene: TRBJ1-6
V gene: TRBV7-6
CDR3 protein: CASSLAPVGQRSSPLHF

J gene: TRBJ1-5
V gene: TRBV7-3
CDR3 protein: CASSLTPHNQPQHF

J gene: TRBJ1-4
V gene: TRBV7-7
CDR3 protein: CASSTDRGEKLFF

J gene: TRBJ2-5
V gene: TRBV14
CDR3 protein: CASSRRGGGPRRETQYF

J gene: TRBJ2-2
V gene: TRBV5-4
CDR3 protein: CASSRQETRATGELFF

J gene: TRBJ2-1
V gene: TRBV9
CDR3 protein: CASSVVRGHLFF

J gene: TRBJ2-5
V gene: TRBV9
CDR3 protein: CASSPTWGGLQETQYF

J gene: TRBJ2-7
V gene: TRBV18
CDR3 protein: CASSRDSSYEQYF

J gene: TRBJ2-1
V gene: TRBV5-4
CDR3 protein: CASSTLAGGSYNEQFF

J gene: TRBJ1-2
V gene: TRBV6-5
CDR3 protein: CASSPWASSPGYTF

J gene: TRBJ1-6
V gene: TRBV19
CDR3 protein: CASNKTPGQVNSPLHF

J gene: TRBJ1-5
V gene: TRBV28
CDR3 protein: CASSLDSGNQPQHF

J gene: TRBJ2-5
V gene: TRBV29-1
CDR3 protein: CSVPGQGEETQYF

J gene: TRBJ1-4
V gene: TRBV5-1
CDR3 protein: CASRGTGEEKLFF

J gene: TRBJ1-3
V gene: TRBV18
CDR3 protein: CASSAGQGGSGNTIYF

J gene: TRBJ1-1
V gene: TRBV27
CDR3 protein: CASSSGWGRGTEAFF

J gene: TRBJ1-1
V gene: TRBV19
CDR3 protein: CASILEGDTEAFF

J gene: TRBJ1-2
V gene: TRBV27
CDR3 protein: CASSFRGGNNYGYTF

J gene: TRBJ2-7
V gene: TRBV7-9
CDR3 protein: CASSAPGQLGYEQYF

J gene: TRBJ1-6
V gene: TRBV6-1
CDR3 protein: CASSERSRAASPLHF

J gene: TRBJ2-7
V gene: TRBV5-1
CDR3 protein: CASSLESSYEQYF

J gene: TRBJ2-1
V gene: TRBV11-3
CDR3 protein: CASSKGLAGGPEQFF

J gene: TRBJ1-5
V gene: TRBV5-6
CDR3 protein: CASSSGQGNQPQHF

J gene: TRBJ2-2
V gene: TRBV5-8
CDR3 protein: CASRRKPGAEELFF

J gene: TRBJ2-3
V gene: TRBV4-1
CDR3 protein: CASSPTPARTDTQYF

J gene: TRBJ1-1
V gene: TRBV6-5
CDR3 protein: CASSYFAAGNTEAFF

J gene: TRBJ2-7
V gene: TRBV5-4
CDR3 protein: CASTSQVDEQYF

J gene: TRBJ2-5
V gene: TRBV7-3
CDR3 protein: CASSSSGGAQETQYF

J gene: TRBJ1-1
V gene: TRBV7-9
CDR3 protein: CASSPPLSSWNTEAFF

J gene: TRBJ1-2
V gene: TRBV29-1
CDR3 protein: CGTGTGRAGAF

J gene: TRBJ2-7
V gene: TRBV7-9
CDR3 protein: CASRDPGQGSYEQYF

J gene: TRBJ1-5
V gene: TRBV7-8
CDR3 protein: CASSLELFSQPQHF

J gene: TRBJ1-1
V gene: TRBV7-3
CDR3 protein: CASSLTWDGEAFF

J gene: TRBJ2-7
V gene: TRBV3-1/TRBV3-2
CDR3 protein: CASSRIGAYEQYF

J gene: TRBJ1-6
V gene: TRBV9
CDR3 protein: CASSVDSSYNSPLHF

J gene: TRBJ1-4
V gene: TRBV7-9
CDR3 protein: CASGRAVEKLFF

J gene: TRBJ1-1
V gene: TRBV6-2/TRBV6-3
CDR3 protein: CASSSGRGNTEAFF

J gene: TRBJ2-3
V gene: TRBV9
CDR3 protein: CASSVPGLTDTQYF

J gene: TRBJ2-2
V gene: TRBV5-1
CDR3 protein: CASSFGLTGNTGELFF

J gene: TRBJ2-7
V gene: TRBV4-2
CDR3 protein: CASSQDPTGGRGVREQYF

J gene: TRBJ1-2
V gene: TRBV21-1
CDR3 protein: CAPFDGGYTF

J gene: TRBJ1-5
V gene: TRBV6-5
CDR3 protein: CASTQGSNQPQHF

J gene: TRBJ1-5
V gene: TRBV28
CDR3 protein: CASSSAGRGRQPQHF

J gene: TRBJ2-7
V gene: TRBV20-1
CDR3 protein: CSAGRDEQYF

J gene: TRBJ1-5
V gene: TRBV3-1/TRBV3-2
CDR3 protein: CASSRDRDQPQHF

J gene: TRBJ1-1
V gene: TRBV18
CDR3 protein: CASSPQGVTEAFF

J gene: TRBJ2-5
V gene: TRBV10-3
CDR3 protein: CASNRGLGETQYF

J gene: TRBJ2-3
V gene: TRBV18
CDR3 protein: CASSPPDSITDTQYF

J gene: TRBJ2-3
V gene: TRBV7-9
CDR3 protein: CASSLVSWQSTDTQYF

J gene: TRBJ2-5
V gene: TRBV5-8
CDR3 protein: CASSLGRPRFQETQYF

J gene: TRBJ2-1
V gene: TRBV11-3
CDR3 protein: CASSLVPSRGLNEQFF